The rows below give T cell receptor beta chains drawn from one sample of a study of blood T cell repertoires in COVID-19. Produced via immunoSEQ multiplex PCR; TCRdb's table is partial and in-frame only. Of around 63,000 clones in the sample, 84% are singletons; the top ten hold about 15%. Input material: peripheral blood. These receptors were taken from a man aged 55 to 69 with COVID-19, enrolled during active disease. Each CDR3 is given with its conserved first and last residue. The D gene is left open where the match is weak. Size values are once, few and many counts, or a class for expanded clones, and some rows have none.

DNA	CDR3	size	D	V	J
TGTGCCAGCAGTTACATCAGGGGCGGTCAGCCCCAGCATTTT	CASSYIRGGQPQHF	NA	NA	TRBV6-5	TRBJ1-5
TGTGCCAGCAGTTTATGGGGCAGGGTCTATGGAAACACCATATATTTT	CASSLWGRVYGNTIYF	few	NA	TRBV28	TRBJ1-3
TGTGCCAGCAGGGCCCCCGCAGATACGCAGTATTTT	CASRAPADTQYF	NA	NA	TRBV2	TRBJ2-3
TGTGCCAGCAGTCTCGGACTAGCGGGAGGGGATGAGCAGTTCTTC	CASSLGLAGGDEQFF	NA	TRBD2	TRBV7-3	TRBJ2-1
TGTGCCTGGAGTGGCGGGACTTATGGCTACACCTTC	CAWSGGTYGYTF	NA	NA	TRBV30	TRBJ1-2
TGTGCCAGCAGAAGAGACAGGGGGAGCTACGAGCAGTACTTC	CASRRDRGSYEQYF	NA	TRBD1	TRBV6-5	TRBJ2-7
TGTGCCAGCAGTTATACTGGAGGGGAAGAGACCCAGTACTTC	CASSYTGGEETQYF	NA	NA	TRBV6-5	TRBJ2-5
TGCGCCAGCAGTGATGCCAGCGGGGGGACAGGGACCCAGTACTTC	CASSDASGGTGTQYF	NA	NA	TRBV10-1	TRBJ2-5
TGTGCCAGCAGTTTAGGACAGACTCTCACTGAAGCTTTCTTT	CASSLGQTLTEAFF	NA	NA	TRBV27	TRBJ1-1
TGTGCCAGCAGTCCCCGGACGGGGAGCTATGGCTACACCTTC	CASSPRTGSYGYTF	NA	NA	TRBV6-5	TRBJ1-2